The 17 T cell receptor beta chains presented below share a single source sample, sequenced in a study of beta chain features in type 1 diabetes (dated 2018 in TCRdb). The library was obtained by the immunoSEQ multiplex PCR assay. The entire isolated RNA was reverse transcribed using the High Capacity cDNA Reverse Transcription Kit, and thus expressed TCRB transcripts were sequenced. The immuneACCESS repertoire file appears here via TCRdb, limited to in-frame rearrangements. These files lack a portion of the clones; in checked studies, under half of the deficit traces to unresolved V genes, and the cause of the others is not known. The sample table lists a few hundred thousand clones, around 15% of them with a count of one. The ten biggest clones cover approximately 0.086% of the sample. The investigation overall reported the following: Type 1 diabetes patients showed a moderate but significant shortening of TCRB CDR3 length in all four CD4+ subsets.

The antigens of these receptors remain unknown. Input material: naive CD4+ T cells from blood. Taken with the paper, the label for cell subset or site translates to: true naive CD4+ T cells. These receptor sequences come from a man aged 25-45 years with type 1 diabetes.

This clone was observed a handful of times. The chain has TRBV2 and TRBJ2-2, with 11 bases fitting TRBD2. The V and J ends lost 6 bases and 5 bases, in that order; junction bases with no gene match: 5. Germline V gene sequence: CDR1 SNHLY, CDR2 FYNNEI. The CDR3 extends over 15 amino acids. The CDR3 DNA sequence: TGTGCCAGCAGCAGACTAGCGGGACTAACCGGGGAGCTGTTTTTT. Amino acids: CASSRLAGLTGELFF.

The chain joins TRBV28 to TRBJ2-1, with unresolved D. This CDR3 has 13 residues. The ends were cut back, 5 bases at V and 3 bases at J, with 8 bases in the middle. Germline V gives CDR1 MDHEN, CDR2 SYDVKM. The CDR3: CASSAQGYNEQFF. CDR3 nucleotides: TGTGCCAGCAGTGCCCAAGGCTACAATGAGCAGTTCTTC.

The J gene is TRBJ1-5, the V gene TRBV15; possibly TRBD1 for D (6 bases). Germline V CDR1 and CDR2: LNHNV, YYDKDF (reference sequence). The CDR3 is 14 amino acids. V lost 5 bases to trimming and J lost 3 bases, with 11 bases between them. The CDR3 is CATSAGVYNQPQHF. CDR3 coding DNA: TGTGCCACCAGCGCAGGGGTGTACAATCAGCCCCAGCATTTT.

This clone was seen only a few times. The V and J genes are TRBV13 and TRBJ2-7; 13 bases map to TRBD2. Germline CDR1 is PRHDT and CDR2 is FYEKMQ (reference sequence). The CDR3 is 15 amino acids. V lost 4 bases and J lost 6; bases outside the gene matches: 6. The CDR3 spells CASSSRTSGRGEQYF. DNA of the CDR3: TGTGCCAGCAGCTCTCGGACTAGCGGGAGAGGCGAGCAGTACTTC.

J is TRBJ2-4 and V is TRBV10-3; TRBD1 matches at 7 bases. Germline loops: CDR1 ENHRY, CDR2 SYGVKD. With V trimmed by 11 bases and J by 6 bases, 4 bases remained unmatched. This CDR3 spans 11 amino acids. Here the CDR3 DNA reads TGTGCCGCCTCAGGGGGAAACATTCAGTACTTC. It yields the protein CAASGGNIQYF.

This clone has just a few counts. The chain uses TRBV28 and TRBJ2-1; D is possibly TRBD1 or TRBD2 (5 bases each). Germline CDR1 MDHEN, CDR2 SYDVKM. The length of the CDR3 is 13 residues. V was cut by 7 bases and J by 5 bases, with 12 bases left in between. The CDR3 DNA is TGTGCCAGCACCCAGGGACGAGACAATGAGCAGTTCTTC. Encoded protein: CASTQGRDNEQFF.

On this clone: A much larger clone differs from this one at a single base, so this may be a read error. The V gene is TRBV7-2, the J gene TRBJ2-3; D remains unclear. The CDR3 sequence is 12 residues long. Germline V gives CDR1 SGHTA, CDR2 FQGNSA. The V end lost 2 bases, the J end lost 2 bases, and 2 bases lay between the germline ends. CDR3 in amino acids: CASSLFTDTQYF. For the CDR3, the DNA is TGTGCCAGCAGCTTATTCACAGATACGCAGTATTTT.

The gene calls are TRBV28 and TRBJ2-3; D is uncertain. The CDR3 extends over 12 amino acids. Deletions cut 5 bases from V and 5 bases from J, with 8 bases between. The germline V gene encodes CDR1 MDHEN and CDR2 SYDVKM. The CDR3 here is CASSPWEDTQYF. CDR3 coding DNA: TGTGCCAGCAGTCCCTGGGAAGATACGCAGTATTTT.

The chain joins TRBV14 to TRBJ2-7; TRBD1 is a possible D gene (5 bases). This CDR3 is 12 amino acids long. From germline, CDR1 is SGHDN and CDR2 FVKESK. V was clipped by 3 bases and J by 6 bases, with 9 bases between them. CDR3: CASSHRVGEQYF. CDR3 sequence (DNA): TGTGCCAGCAGCCACAGGGTGGGCGAGCAGTACTTC.

This clone was observed a handful of times. The genes are TRBV7-9 and TRBJ1-4; no firm D call. V dropped 1 base and J dropped 5 bases, with 14 bases sitting between them. The CDR3 consists of 16 residues. Germline V gives CDR1 SEHNR, CDR2 FQNEAQ (reference sequence). The CDR3 region is CASSLVRADRNEKLFF. The CDR3 DNA is TGTGCCAGCAGCTTAGTCCGGGCAGACCGGAATGAAAAACTGTTTTTT.

This clone appeared a few times. The chain has TRBV4-1 and TRBJ1-2; TRBD1 might be the D (5 bases). This CDR3 comprises 14 residues. Germline lookup yields CDR1 MGHRA and CDR2 YSYEKL. V was shortened by 4 bases and J by 0 bases, with 9 bases between the two germline ends. CDR3 sequence (DNA): TGCGCCAGCAGCCCAGGGATAGCTAACTATGGCTACACCTTC. Encoded protein: CASSPGIANYGYTF.

The chain joins TRBV11-3 to TRBJ2-5; 7 bases are shared with TRBD1. J was trimmed by 1 base and V by 5 bases; bases with no gene match: 4. Germline CDR1 SGHNT, CDR2 YENEEA. This CDR3 contains 14 residues. The CDR3, as DNA: TGTGCCAGCAGCCCTCGACAGGGCCAAGAGACCCAGTACTTC. Residues: CASSPRQGQETQYF. The full variable domain, with the rest looked up from reference TRBV11-3 and TRBJ2-5, is EAGVVQSPRYKIIEKKQPVAFWCNPISGHNTLYWYLQNLGQGPELLIRYENEEAVDDSQLPKDRFSAERLKGVDSTLKIQPAELGDSAVYLCASSPRQGQETQYFGPGTRLLVL.

The chain has TRBV29-1 and TRBJ2-3; TRBD2 agrees at 9 bases. Losses at the gene ends were 6 bases for V and 2 bases for J; bases not matched to a gene: 9. CDR1 and CDR2 from the germline V gene are SQVTM and ANQGSEA. The CDR3 consists of 15 residues. The CDR3 protein is CSVGSTSGNTDTQYF. The CDR3 DNA reads as TGCAGCGTAGGTTCGACTAGCGGAAACACAGATACGCAGTATTTT.

This clone was counted only a few times. The rearrangement joins TRBV4-1 to TRBJ2-3, with D perhaps matching TRBD2 (6 bases). Germline V lookup: CDR1 MGHRA, CDR2 YSYEKL. V shed 8 bases and J shed 2 bases, with 14 bases lying between them. The CDR3 has 14 amino acids. The CDR3 bases are TGCGCCAGCTCCCCGGGAGCACACACAGATACGCAGTATTTT. Translating it yields CASSPGAHTDTQYF.

This clone was counted only a few times. This chain links TRBV10-3 with TRBJ1-2; the D is unclear. Deletions cut 2 bases from V and 4 bases from J, with 5 bases between. This CDR3 comprises 12 residues. The V gene's germline CDR1 is ENHRY and CDR2 SYGVKD. CDR3 nucleotides: TGTGCCATCAGTGAGGGGAGCTATGGCTACACCTTC. Protein product: CAISEGSYGYTF.

This clone was picked up a small number of times. This chain connects TRBV25-1 to TRBJ2-6; no clear D. Between the trimmed V and J ends, which lost 4 bases and 2 bases, there was a span of 9 bases. Germline CDR1 MGHDK, CDR2 SYGVNS. The CDR3 totals 15 residues. The CDR3 nucleotides read TGTGCCAGCAGTGGGGATAGGGCTGGGGCCAACGTCCTGACTTTC. Translating it yields CASSGDRAGANVLTF. The full variable domain, rest sourced from reference TRBV25-1 and TRBJ2-6, is EADIYQTPRYLVIGTGKKITLECSQTMGHDKMYWYQQDPGMELHLIHYSYGVNSTEKGDLSSESTVSRIRTEHFPLTLESARPSHTSQYLCASSGDRAGANVLTFGAGSRLTVL.

This clone has only a few counts. Within the sample, other DNA sequences also encode this same CDR3. The chain employs TRBV5-4 and TRBJ2-7; 11 positions agree with TRBD2. The CDR3 is made up of 14 amino acids. V shed 4 bases, J shed 1 base, and the junction held 1 base outside the gene matches. Per germline, CDR1 SGHNT and CDR2 YYREEE (reference sequence). This chain's CDR3 is CASSLAGGSYEQYF. DNA for the CDR3: TGTGCCAGCAGCCTAGCGGGAGGTTCCTACGAGCAGTACTTC.